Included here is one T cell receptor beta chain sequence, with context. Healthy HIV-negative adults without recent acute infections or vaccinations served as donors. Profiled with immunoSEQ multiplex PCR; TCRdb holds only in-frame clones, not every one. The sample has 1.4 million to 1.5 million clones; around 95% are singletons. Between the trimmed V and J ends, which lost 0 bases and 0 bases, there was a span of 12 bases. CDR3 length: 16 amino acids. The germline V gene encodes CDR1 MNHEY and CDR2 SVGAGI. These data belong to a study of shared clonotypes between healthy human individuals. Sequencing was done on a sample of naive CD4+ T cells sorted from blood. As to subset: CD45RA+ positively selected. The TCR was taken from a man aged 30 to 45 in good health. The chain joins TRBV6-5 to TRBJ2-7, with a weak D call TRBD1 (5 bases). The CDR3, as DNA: TGTGCCAGCAGTTACTCTCTGACAGATCTCTCCTACGAGCAGTACTTC. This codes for CASSYSLTDLSYEQYF.